The entry below describes one T cell receptor (beta chain). The data stem from a study of a mutant IDH1 vaccine in newly diagnosed glioma. As for time point: baseline, week 1 (first vaccination visit). The sample's treatment: pre-vaccination baseline after standard-of-care therapy. The CDR3 sequence is 14 residues long. Trimming left V 3 bases short and J 13 bases short, with 18 bases between. The germline gives CDR1 ENHRY, CDR2 SYGVKD. The repertoire was sequenced with immunoSEQ multiplex PCR; TCRdb's copy has only in-frame clones and lacks some. The table lists about 88,000 clones, over 70% of them singletons.

The genes are TRBV10-3 and TRBJ1-4; D uncertain. The source of this sequence is a man aged 35 to 55 with glioma. Some clones in this sample may be carry-over from other donors' samples. Source: PBMCs, taken from a glioma patient treated with radiotherapy, temozolomide or both. In DNA, the CDR3 is TGTGCCATCAGTGACGGCCCGGCGTGGCAAGGACTGTTTTTT. Its protein is CAISDGPAWQGLFF.